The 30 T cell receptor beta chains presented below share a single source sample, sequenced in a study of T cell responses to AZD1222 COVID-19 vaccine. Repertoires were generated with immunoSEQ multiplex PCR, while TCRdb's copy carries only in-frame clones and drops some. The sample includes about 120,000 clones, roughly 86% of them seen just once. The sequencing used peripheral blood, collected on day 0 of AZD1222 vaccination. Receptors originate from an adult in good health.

The CDR3 region is CASSVGGQGLIGEQYF. The CDR3 DNA follows: TGTGCCAGTAGTGTGGGGGGACAGGGATTGATCGGCGAGCAGTACTTC. The rearrangement links TRBV19 to TRBJ2-7; 9 nucleotides line up with TRBD1. Per the germline V gene, CDR1 is LNHDA and CDR2 is SQIVND (reference sequence). Unmatched junction bases numbered 14, after V lost 5 bases and J lost 6 bases. The CDR3 has 16 residues. The variable domain in full, with the rest retrieved from reference TRBV19 and TRBJ2-7, is DGGITQSPKYLFRKEGQNVTLSCEQNLNHDAMYWYRQDPGQGLRLIYYSQIVNDFQKGDIAEGYSVSREKKESFPLTVTSAQKNPTAFYLCASSVGGQGLIGEQYFGPGTRLTVT.

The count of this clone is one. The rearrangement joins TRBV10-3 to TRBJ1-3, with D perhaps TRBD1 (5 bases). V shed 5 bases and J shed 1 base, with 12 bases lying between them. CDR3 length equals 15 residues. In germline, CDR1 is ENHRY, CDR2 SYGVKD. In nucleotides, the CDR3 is TGTGCCATCAGTCAGGAGGGGACGTCTGGAAACACCATATATTTT. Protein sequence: CAISQEGTSGNTIYF.

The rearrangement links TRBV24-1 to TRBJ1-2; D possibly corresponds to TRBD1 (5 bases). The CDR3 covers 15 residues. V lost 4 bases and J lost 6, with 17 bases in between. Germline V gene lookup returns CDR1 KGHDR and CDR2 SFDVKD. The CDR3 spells CATSDSRTGANGYTF. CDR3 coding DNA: TGTGCCACCAGTGACTCAAGAACCGGGGCGAATGGCTACACCTTC.

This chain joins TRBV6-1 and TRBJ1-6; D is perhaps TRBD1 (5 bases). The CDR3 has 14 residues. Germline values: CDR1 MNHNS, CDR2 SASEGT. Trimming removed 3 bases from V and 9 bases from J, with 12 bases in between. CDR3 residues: CASSESQAASPLHF. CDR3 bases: TGTGCCAGCAGTGAGTCACAGGCAGCTTCACCCCTCCACTTT.

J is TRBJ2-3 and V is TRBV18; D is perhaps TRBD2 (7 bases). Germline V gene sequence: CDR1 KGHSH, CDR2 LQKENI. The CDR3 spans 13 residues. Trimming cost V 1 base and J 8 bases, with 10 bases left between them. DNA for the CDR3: TGTGCCAGCTCACCACAGGGGGGGCGTACGCAGTATTTT. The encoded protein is CASSPQGGRTQYF.

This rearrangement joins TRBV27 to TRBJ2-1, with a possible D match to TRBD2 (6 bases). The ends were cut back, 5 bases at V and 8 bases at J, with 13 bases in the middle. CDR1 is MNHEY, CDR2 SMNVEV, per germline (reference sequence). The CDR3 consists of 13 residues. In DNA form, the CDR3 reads TGTGCCAGCAGTAGGTTAGGAGGGGATGAGCAGTTCTTC. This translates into CASSRLGGDEQFF.

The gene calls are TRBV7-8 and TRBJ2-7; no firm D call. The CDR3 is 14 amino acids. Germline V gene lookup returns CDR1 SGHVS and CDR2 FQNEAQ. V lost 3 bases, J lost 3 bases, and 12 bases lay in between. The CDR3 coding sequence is TGTGCCAGCAGCTTGGTCGGCTTGCGCTACGAGCAGTACTTC. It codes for CASSLVGLRYEQYF.

The CDR3 region has the DNA TGTGCCAGCAGCTTACATGGCGGGGGCGTATACGTGGATACGCAGTATTTT. Encoded protein: CASSLHGGGVYVDTQYF. The chain employs TRBV11-2 and TRBJ2-3; weak D call: TRBD2 (7 bases). CDR3 size: 17 residues. The germline V and J ends were trimmed by 2 bases and 6 bases, with 21 bases remaining between them. Germline V gives CDR1 SGHAT, CDR2 FQNNGV.

This CDR3 is CASSTTLSYEQYF. In nucleotides, the CDR3 is TGTGCCAGCAGCACCACCCTCTCCTACGAGCAGTACTTC. The gene calls are TRBV5-6 and TRBJ2-7, with no clear D. V was cut by 4 bases and J by 0 bases, with 8 bases left in between. From germline, CDR1 is SGHDT and CDR2 YYEEEE. The CDR3 runs 13 residues.

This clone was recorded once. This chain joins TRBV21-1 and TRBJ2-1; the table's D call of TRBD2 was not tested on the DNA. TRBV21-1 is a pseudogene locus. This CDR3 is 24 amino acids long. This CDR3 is CASSKVVGLAEKPLGKCSYNEQFF. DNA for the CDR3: TGTGCCAGCAGCAAAGTGGTTGGCCTAGCGGAAAAGCCATTAGGGAAGTGCTCCTACAATGAGCAGTTCTTC.

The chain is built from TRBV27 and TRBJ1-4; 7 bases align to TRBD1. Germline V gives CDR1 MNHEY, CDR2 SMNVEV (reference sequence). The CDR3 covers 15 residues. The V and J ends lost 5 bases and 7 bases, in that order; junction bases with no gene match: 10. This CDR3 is CASSPETGFREKLFF. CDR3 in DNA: TGTGCCAGCAGTCCCGAGACAGGGTTCCGTGAAAAACTGTTTTTT.

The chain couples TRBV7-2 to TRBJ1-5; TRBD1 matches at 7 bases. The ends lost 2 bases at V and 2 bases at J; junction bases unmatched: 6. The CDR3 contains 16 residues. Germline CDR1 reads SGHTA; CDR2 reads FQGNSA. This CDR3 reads CASSLRGQGGNQPQHF. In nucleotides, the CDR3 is TGTGCCAGCAGCTTAAGGGGCCAGGGGGGCAATCAGCCCCAGCATTTT.

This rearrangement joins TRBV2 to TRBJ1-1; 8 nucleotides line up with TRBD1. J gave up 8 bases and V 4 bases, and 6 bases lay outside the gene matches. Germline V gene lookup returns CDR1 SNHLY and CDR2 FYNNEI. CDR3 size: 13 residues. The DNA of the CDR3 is TGTGCCAGCAGTGTTACAGGGGGTCGCGAAGCTTTCTTT. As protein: CASSVTGGREAFF.

CDR3 DNA: TGCAGTGCTAGTGCCGACAGGGCCAATTCACCCCTCCACTTT. Its translation: CSASADRANSPLHF. J is TRBJ1-6 and V is TRBV20-1; 7 bases map to TRBD1. The CDR3 runs to 14 residues. CDR1 and CDR2 from the germline V gene are DFQATT and SNEGSKA (reference sequence). V trimming: 3 bases; J trimming: 7 bases; junction bases outside the gene matches: 6.

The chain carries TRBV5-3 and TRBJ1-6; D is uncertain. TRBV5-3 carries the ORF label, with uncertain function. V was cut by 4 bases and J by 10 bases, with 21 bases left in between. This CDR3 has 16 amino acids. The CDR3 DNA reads TGTGCCAGAAGCACCGCCAAGGGTAATAGGCTATCACCCCTCCACTTT. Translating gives CARSTAKGNRLSPLHF.

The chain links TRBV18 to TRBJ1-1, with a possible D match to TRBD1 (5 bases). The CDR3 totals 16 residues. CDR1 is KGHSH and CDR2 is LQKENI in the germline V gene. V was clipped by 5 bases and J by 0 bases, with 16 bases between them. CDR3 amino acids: CASSSSPGTVNTEAFF. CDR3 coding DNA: TGTGCCAGCTCAAGTTCTCCCGGGACCGTGAACACTGAAGCTTTCTTT.

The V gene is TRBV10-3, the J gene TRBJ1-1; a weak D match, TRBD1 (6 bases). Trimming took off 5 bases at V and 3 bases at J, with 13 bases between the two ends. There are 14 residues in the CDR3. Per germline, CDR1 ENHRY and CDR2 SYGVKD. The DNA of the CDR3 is TGTGCCATCAGTTTAGGGGGGAAGGACACTGAAGCTTTCTTT. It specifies CAISLGGKDTEAFF.

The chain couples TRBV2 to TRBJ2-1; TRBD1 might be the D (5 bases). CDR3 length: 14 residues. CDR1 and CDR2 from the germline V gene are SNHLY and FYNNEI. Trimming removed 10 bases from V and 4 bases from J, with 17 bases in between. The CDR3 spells CATTERQGYNEQFF. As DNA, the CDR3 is TGTGCCACCACCGAACGCCAGGGATACAATGAGCAGTTCTTC.

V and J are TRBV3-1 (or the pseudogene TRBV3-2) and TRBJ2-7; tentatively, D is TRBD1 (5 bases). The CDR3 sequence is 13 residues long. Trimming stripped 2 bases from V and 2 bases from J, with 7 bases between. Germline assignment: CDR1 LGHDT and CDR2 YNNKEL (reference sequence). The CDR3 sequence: CASSQRTPYEQYF. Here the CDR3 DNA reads TGTGCCAGCAGCCAAAGGACACCCTACGAGCAGTACTTC.

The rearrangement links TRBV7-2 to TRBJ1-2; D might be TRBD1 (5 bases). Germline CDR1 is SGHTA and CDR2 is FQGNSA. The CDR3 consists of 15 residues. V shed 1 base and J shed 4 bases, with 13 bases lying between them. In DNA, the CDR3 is TGTGCCAGCAGCTTAGGGGTAGAGGGGCCCTATGGCTACACCTTC. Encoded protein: CASSLGVEGPYGYTF.

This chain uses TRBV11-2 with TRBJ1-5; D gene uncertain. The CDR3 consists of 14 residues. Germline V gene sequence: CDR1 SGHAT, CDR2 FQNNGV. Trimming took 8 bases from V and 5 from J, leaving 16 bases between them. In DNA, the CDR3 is TGTGCCAGCGCCCGTGACACCGGGGATCAGCCCCAGCATTTT. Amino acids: CASARDTGDQPQHF.

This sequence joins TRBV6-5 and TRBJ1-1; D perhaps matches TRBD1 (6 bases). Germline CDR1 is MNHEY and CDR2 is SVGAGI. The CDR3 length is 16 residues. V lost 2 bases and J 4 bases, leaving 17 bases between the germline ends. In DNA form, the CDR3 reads TGTGCCAGCAGTTACGTTCCGGGTGCAGGGGCCACTGAAGCTTTCTTT. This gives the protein CASSYVPGAGATEAFF.

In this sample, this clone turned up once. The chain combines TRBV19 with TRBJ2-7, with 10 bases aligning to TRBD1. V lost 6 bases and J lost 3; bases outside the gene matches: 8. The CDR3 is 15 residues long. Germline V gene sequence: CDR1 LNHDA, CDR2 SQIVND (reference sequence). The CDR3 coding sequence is TGTGCCAGTAGCCCTCCGGGACAGGGGCTCTACGAGCAGTACTTC. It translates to CASSPPGQGLYEQYF.

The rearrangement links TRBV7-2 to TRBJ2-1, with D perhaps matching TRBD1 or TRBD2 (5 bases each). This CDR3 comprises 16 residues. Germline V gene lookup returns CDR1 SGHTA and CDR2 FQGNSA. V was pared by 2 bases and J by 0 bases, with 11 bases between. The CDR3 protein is CASSLLGESSYNEQFF. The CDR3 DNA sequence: TGTGCCAGCAGCTTATTGGGGGAGAGCTCCTACAATGAGCAGTTCTTC. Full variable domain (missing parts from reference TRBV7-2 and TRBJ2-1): GAGVSQSPSNKVTEKGKDVELRCDPISGHTALYWYRQSLGQGLEFLIYFQGNSAPDKSGLPSDRFSAERTGGSVSTLTIQRTQQEDSAVYLCASSLLGESSYNEQFFGPGTRLTVL.

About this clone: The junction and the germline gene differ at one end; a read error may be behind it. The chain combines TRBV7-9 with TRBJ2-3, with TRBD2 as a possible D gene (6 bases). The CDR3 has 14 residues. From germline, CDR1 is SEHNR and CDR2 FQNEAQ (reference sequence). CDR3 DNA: TGTGCCAGCAGTTTAGTAGCGGAGGCAGATACGCAGTATTTT. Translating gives CASSLVAEADTQYF.

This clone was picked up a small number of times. This chain's CDR3 is CASSPSPGTHQETQYF. The CDR3 nucleotides read TGTGCCAGCAGCCCCTCTCCCGGGACTCACCAAGAGACCCAGTACTTC. This chain links TRBV7-6 with TRBJ2-5; D is possibly TRBD2 (6 bases). V was pared by 5 bases and J by 0 bases, with 16 bases between. Germline assignment: CDR1 SGHVS and CDR2 FNYEAQ. CDR3 length equals 16 residues.

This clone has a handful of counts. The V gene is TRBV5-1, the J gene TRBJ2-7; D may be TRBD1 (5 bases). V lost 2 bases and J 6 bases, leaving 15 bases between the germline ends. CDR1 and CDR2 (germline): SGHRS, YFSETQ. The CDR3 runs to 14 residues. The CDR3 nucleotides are TGCGCCAGCAGCTTCCAGCAGGGATCGGGCGAGCAGTACTTC. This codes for CASSFQQGSGEQYF.

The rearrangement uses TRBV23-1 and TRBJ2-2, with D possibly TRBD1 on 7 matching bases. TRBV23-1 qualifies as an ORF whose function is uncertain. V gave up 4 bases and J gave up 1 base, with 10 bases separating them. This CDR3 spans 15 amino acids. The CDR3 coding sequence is TGCGCCAGCAGTCGCGGGACAGAGAACACCGGGGAGCTGTTTTTT. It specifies CASSRGTENTGELFF.

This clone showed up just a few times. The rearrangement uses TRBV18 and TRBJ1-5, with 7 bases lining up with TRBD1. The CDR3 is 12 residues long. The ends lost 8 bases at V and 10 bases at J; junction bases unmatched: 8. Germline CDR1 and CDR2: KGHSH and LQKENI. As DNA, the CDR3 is TGTGCCAGCGCTACAGGGGTAGAACCCCAGCATTTT. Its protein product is CASATGVEPQHF.

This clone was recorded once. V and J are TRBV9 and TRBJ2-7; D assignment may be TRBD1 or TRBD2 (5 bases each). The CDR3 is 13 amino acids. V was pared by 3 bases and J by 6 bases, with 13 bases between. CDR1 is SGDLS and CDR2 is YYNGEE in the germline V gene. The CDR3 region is CASSGQGVGEQYF. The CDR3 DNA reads TGTGCCAGCAGCGGTCAGGGAGTGGGCGAGCAGTACTTC.